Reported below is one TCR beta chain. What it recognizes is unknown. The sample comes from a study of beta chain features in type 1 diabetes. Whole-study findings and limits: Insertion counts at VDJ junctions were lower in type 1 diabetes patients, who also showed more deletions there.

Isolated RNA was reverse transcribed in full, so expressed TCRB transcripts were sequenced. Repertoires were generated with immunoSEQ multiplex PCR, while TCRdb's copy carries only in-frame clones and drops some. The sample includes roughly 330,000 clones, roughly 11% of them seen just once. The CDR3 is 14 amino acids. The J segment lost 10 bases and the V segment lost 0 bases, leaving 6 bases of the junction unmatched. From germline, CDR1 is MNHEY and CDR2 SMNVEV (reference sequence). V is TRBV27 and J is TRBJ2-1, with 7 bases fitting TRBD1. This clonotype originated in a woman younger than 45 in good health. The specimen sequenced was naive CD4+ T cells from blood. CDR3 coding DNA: TGTGCCAGCAGTTTATCAAGGGTGGACAGGGAGCAGTTCTTC. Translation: CASSLSRVDREQFF.